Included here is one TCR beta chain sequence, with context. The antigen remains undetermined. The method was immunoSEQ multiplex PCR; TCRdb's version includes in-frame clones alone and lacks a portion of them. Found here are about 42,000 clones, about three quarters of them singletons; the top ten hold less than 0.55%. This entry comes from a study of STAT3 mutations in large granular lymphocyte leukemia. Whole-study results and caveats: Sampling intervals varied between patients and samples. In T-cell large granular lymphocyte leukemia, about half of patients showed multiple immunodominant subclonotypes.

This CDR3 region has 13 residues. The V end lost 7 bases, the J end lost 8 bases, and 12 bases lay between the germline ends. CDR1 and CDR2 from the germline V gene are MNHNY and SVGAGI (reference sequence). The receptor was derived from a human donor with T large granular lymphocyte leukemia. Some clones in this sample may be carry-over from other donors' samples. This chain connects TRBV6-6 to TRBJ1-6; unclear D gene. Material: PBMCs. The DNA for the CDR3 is TGTGCCAGCACACTCGAGGGATATTCACCCCTCCACTTT. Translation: CASTLEGYSPLHF.